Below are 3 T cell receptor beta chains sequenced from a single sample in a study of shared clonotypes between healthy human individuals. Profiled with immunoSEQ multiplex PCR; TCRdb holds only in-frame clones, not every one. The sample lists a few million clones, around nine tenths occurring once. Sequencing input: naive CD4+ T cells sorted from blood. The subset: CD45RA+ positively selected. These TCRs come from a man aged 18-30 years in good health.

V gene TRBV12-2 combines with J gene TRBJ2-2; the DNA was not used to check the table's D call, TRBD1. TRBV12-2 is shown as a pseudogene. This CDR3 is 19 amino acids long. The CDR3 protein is CASRAPPRDRAANTGELFF. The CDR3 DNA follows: TGTGCAAGTCGCGCCCCCCCGCGCGACAGGGCGGCGAACACCGGGGAGCTGTTTTTT.

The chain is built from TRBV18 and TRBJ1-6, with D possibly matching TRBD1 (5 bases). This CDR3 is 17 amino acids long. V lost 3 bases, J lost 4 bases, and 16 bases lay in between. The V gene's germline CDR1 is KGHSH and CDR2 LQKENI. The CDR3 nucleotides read TGTGCCAGCTCACCCATGGCCGGGACGGATTATAATTCACCCCTCCACTTT. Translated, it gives CASSPMAGTDYNSPLHF.

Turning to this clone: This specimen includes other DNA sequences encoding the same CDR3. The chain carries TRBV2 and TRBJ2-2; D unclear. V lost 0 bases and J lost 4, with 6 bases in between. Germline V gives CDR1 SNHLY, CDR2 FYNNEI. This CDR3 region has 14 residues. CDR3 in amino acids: CASSEALTTGELFF. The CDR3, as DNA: TGTGCCAGCAGTGAAGCGCTAACCACCGGGGAGCTGTTTTTT. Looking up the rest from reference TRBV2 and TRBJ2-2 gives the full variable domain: EPEVTQTPSHQVTQMGQEVILRCVPISNHLYFYWYRQILGQKVEFLVSFYNNEISEKSEIFDDQFSVERPDGSNFTLKIRSTKLEDSAMYFCASSEALTTGELFFGEGSRLTVL.